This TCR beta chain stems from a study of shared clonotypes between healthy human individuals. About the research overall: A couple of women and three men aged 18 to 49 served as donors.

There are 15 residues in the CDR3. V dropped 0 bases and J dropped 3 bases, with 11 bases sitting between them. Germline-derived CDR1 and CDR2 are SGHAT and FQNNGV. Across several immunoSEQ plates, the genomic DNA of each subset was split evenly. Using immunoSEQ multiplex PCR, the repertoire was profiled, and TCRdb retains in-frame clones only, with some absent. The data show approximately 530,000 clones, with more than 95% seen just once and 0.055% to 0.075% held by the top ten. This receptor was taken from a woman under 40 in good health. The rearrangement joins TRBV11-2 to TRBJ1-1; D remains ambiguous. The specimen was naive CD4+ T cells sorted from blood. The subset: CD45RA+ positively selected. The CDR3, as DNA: TGTGCCAGCAGCTTAGATCCGGGGATCGACACTGAAGCTTTCTTT. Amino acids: CASSLDPGIDTEAFF.